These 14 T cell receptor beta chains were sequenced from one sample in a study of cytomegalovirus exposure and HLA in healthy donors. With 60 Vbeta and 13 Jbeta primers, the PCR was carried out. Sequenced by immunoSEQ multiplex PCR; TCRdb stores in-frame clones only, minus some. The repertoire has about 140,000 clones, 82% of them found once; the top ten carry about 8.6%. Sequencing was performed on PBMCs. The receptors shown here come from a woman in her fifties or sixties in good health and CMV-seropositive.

For the CDR3, the DNA is TGTGCCAGTAGTTCAAACGGACTAGCGGGTGTCACGCAGTATTTT. Protein sequence: CASSSNGLAGVTQYF. This rearrangement joins TRBV19 to TRBJ2-3; 11 nucleotides line up with TRBD2. CDR1 and CDR2 (germline): LNHDA, SQIVND (reference sequence). Trimming took 5 bases from V and 9 from J; bases not matched to a gene: 10. The CDR3 loop spans 15 amino acids.

For the CDR3, the DNA is TGTGCCAGCACTTGGGTCGGGGGCTACACCTTC. Its translation is CASTWVGGYTF. V gene TRBV6-1 combines with J gene TRBJ1-2; D remains unclear. CDR3 size: 11 residues. CDR1 and CDR2 from the germline V gene are MNHNS and SASEGT. The V and J ends lost 7 bases and 8 bases respectively, with 11 bases between them.

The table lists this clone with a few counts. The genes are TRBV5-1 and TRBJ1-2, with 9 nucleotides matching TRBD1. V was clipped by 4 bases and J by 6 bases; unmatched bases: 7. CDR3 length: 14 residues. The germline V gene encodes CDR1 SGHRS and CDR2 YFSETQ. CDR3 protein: CASSADRGWDGYTF. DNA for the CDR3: TGCGCCAGCAGCGCGGACAGGGGATGGGATGGCTACACCTTC.

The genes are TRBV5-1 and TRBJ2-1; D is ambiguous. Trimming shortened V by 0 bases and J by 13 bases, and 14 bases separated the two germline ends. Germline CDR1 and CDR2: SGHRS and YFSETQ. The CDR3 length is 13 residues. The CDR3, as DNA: TGCGCCAGCAGCTTGGCCAGACAAGGCGATCAGTTCTTC. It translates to CASSLARQGDQFF.

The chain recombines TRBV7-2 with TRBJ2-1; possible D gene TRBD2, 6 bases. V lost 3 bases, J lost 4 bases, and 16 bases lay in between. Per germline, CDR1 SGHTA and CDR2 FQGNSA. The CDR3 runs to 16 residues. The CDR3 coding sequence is TGTGCCAGCAGCTTCTGGATAGAAGCGGGTTACAATGAGCAGTTCTTC. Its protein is CASSFWIEAGYNEQFF.

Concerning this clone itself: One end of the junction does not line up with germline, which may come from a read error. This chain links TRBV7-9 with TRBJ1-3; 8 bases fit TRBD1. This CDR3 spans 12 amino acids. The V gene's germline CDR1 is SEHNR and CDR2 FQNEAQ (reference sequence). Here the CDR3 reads CSSRGPGNTIYF. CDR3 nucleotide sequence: TGTTCCAGCAGGGGGCCTGGAAACACCATATATTTT.

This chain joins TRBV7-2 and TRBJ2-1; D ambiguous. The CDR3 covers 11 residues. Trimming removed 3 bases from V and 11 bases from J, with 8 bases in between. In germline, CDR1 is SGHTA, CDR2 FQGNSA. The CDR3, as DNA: TGTGCCAGCAGCTTGACTGGTAAGCAGTTCTTC. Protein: CASSLTGKQFF.

CDR3 in DNA: TGTGCCAGCAAATGGGTAGGGGGTCCGCATGAGCAGTTCTTC. Amino acids: CASKWVGGPHEQFF. The genes are TRBV6-6 and TRBJ2-1; D possibly corresponds to TRBD1 (6 bases). The CDR3 is made up of 14 amino acids. V shed 7 bases and J shed 8 bases, with 18 bases lying between them. The V gene's germline CDR1 is MNHNY and CDR2 SVGAGI (reference sequence).

The CDR3, as DNA: TGCAGCTCTTGGACTAGCGGGGGGGAGACCCAGTACTTC. The encoded protein is CSSWTSGGETQYF. The rearrangement joins TRBV29-1 to TRBJ2-5; 14 nucleotides line up with TRBD2. Germline CDR1 and CDR2: SQVTM and ANQGSEA. The CDR3 is 13 amino acids. V lost 8 bases, J lost 5 bases, and 4 bases stayed unmatched.

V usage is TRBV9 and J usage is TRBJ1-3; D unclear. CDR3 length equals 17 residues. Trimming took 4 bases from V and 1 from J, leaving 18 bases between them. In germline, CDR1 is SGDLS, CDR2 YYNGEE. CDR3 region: CASSLSGRAGSGNTIYF. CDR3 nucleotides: TGTGCCAGCAGCCTCAGTGGGAGGGCGGGTTCTGGAAACACCATATATTTT.

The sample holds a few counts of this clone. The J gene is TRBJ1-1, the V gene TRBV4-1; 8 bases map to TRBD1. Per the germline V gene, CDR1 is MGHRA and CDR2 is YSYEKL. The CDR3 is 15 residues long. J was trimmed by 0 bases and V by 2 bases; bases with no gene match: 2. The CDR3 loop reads CASSQQTGVNTEAFF. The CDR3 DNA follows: TGCGCCAGCAGCCAACAGACAGGGGTGAACACTGAAGCTTTCTTT.

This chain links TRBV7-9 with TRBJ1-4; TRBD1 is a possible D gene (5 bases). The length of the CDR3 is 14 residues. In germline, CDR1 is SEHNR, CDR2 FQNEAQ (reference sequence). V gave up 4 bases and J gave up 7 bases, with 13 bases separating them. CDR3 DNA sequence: TGTGCCAGCAGCTCCCGGCAGGGTCCTGAAAAACTGTTTTTT. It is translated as CASSSRQGPEKLFF.

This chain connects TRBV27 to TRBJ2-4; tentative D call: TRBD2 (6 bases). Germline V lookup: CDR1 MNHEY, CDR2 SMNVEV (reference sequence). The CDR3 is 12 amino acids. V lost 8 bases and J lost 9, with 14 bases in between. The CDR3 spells CASAGGAGIQYF. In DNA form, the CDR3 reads TGTGCCAGCGCGGGCGGGGCAGGCATTCAGTACTTC.

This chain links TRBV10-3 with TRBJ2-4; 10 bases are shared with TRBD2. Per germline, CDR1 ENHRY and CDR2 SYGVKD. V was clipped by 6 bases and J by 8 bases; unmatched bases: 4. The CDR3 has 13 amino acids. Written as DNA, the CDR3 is TGTGCCATCAGCACTAGCGGGGAGGACATTCAGTACTTC. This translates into CAISTSGEDIQYF.